This TCR beta chain comes out of a study of blood T cells in healthy people across ages. Study outcomes and limitations: In these data, TCR beta diversity tracked strongly with naive T cell percentage. In long-lived donors, naive CD4+ cell counts and diversity exceeded those of aged donors.

Worth noting for this clonotype: Its antigen is unidentified.

A J-beta primer mix and a sample-barcoded 5' primer were used in a second PCR of about 7 to 12 cycles. TCRdb itself ran the 5' RACE reads through MiXCR, one entry per CDR3 protein. The sample carries approximately 1,700,000 distinct CDR3 sequences, about 39% recorded once. Germline V gene lookup returns CDR1 SGHAT and CDR2 FQNNGV. J lost 4 bases, V lost 5 bases, and 6 bases had no gene match. The CDR3 is 14 residues long. This TCR derives from a human donor in good health. Sequencing input: blood. This sequence joins TRBV11-2 and TRBJ2-5; 8 positions match TRBD2. The CDR3 region is CASSGGLARETQYF. CDR3 bases: TGTGCCAGCAGCGGAGGACTAGCTCGAGAGACCCAGTACTTC.